Given below is one T cell receptor beta chain in context. These data come from a study of blood T cell repertoires in COVID-19. Study-level information: COVID-19 samples collected from the United States, Italy and Spain covered acute and convalescent phases. Sample material is recorded as cDNA or gDNA derived from T cells, B-cell-depleted T cells, or PBMCs.

The CDR3 contains 14 residues. V lost 6 bases, J lost 4 bases, and 6 bases stayed unmatched. Germline V gene lookup returns CDR1 LGHDT and CDR2 YNNKEL (reference sequence). In the authors' methods: By means of reference gene primer amplification, nucleated cell counts were estimated. Sequencing was performed with immunoSEQ multiplex PCR; in TCRdb, only in-frame clones are kept and a portion is missing. V, J and clone size were drawn from that table, and D and trimming were deduced from the DNA. Of about 190,000 clones listed, about 88% are singletons. The sequencing sample was made of peripheral blood. V is TRBV3-1 (or the pseudogene TRBV3-2) and J is TRBJ1-2; 9 nucleotides agree with TRBD1. The clonotype was recovered from a man aged 25-45 years with active or convalescent COVID-19. DNA of the CDR3: TGTGCCAGCAGGTGGACAGGGGAACGCTATGGCTACACCTTC. Amino acids: CASRWTGERYGYTF.